This T cell receptor beta chain originates from a study of identical twins (dated by TCRdb to the mid-2010s). In the study overall: To test whether fetal clonotypes persist, the study used deep sequencing on TCR alpha and beta repertoires from monozygotic twins, unrelated adults of various ages, and cord blood. To rule out contamination, replicate twin experiments were performed at different times with different library preparation protocols. Results the study describes overall, beyond this receptor: Invariant T cells such as MAIT and iNKT could partly confound zero-insertion analyses, although diverse VJ usage argued against such confounding for most clonotypes. Fewer insertions were carried by abundant cord blood beta clonotypes, a similar but weaker trend appeared in young adult naive repertoires, and no such trend appeared in memory repertoires. Out-of-frame TCR alpha sequences shared between twins showed an excess of low generation-probability sequences compared with coincidental sharing between unrelated individuals. Recombination models systematically underestimated out-of-frame TCR alpha sharing in monozygotic twins but agreed with sharing between unrelated individuals. In beta out-of-frame sequences, excess twin sharing was weaker, because having fewer shared sequences lowered the signal-to-noise ratio. Conclusions relied on cross-sectional statistical analysis, since the same donors could not be followed over many years.

V loses 1 base of germline sequence and J loses 9 bases, and the interval between the two ends is 13 bases. The germline V gene specifies SQVTM as CDR1 and ANQGSEA as CDR2. Measured from the cysteine to the phenylalanine, the CDR3 is 13 residues long. This entry keeps only the CDR3 DNA: 39 bases, framed from base 1. Every donor in the study was a healthy Caucasian. The twin cohort comprised three pairs of female monozygotic twins, all aged roughly 18 to 30 years. Peripheral blood mononuclear cells were used as the source from which RNA for TCR libraries was isolated. Library preparation employed 5' RACE. Sequencer: Illumina HiSeq 2000. Template switching added a universal primer binding site, and the final cDNA carried a unique molecular identifier that allowed TCR cDNA molecules to be counted accurately. First-strand cDNA for TCR alpha and beta chains was synthesized from specific primers in the conserved constant-segment region. To control for contamination, every cDNA library was double barcoded, receiving both a SMART-Mk sample barcode and Illumina barcodes. TruSeq adapter sequences, together with Illumina sample barcodes, were added in two successive PCR steps. TCR alpha and beta cDNA libraries were sequenced on the Illumina HiSeq platform with custom primers. Per the authors' processing: MiGEC processed the raw reads to extract unique molecular identifiers, while MiXCR was used to determine the CDR3 positions. For each individual, recombination models were inferred using an EM algorithm with the repgenHMM and IGoR tools. Shared clonotype analysis was performed with the tcR package in R, normalizing sharing by the product of cloneset sizes. Out-of-frame nonproductive sequences were analyzed to study raw recombination free of thymic and clonal selection effects. TCRdb passed the public sequencing reads through fastp at Q25 and MiXCR, retaining productive beta sequences. Entries are consolidated by CDR3 protein sequence, retaining the most common genes and DNA. The authors' filters were not applied to this entry. This sample lists 550,000 to 700,000 distinct CDR3 sequences; around 20% were detected once. Jointly, the top ten make up approximately 4.5% of the sample.

In this sample, this clonotype turned up many times. Which antigen it targets is not known. Per-base qualities were not stored, and no clone one base away is much larger. These data are also associated with another study on T cells expressing NK-cell markers. As described in the second report: In sorted CD3+CD56+NKG2C+, CD3+CD56+NKG2C- and CD3+CD56-NKG2C+ T-cell subsets from several donors, TCR beta-chain repertoires were profiled. Seven of the eight sequenced donors were HCMV-seropositive and one was HCMV-seronegative. To restrict sorting to alphabetaTCR-expressing T cells, an anti-gammadeltaTCR antibody was added in several experiments. In six donors, the dominant CD3+CD56+NKG2C+ clonotypes were among the top 10 CD8+ clonotypes and accounted for 1.0-7.0% of CD8+ T cells. Those dominant clonotypes were again the most abundant among CD3+CD56-NKG2C+ cells in a few donors, at roughly 25-60.1%. Whether the expanded NKG2C-expressing T cell clones were specific for HCMV antigens was left unclear. All eight donors whose samples were sequenced were randomly selected healthy volunteers, three of them men and five women. A commercial ELISA kit detecting HCMV-specific IgG in serum was used to determine HCMV serostatus. For about 6 donors, bulk peripheral blood T-cell repertoires were additionally sequenced from unsorted PBMC. MIGEC handled demultiplexing of the reads and grouping by UMI, while MiTCR was used to assemble and quantify clonotypes. To exclude erroneous sequences, only TCR cDNA sequences supported by at least two reads were retained. The tcR package was used for downstream repertoire analysis, with clonotypes matched between fractions based on CDR3 nucleotide sequence plus V segment. VDJmatch was used to annotate antigen specificity against VDJdb, with one amino acid substitution in CDR3 allowed.

The clonotype comes from a woman between 18 and 29 years old in good health. The chain is encoded by TRBV29-1 joined to TRBJ2-1; the D gene remains uncertain. Sequenced: PBMCs. CDR3 reads: CSVEGGGKGEQFF. The nucleotides read TGCAGCGTTGAAGGGGGTGGGAAGGGTGAGCAGTTCTTC.